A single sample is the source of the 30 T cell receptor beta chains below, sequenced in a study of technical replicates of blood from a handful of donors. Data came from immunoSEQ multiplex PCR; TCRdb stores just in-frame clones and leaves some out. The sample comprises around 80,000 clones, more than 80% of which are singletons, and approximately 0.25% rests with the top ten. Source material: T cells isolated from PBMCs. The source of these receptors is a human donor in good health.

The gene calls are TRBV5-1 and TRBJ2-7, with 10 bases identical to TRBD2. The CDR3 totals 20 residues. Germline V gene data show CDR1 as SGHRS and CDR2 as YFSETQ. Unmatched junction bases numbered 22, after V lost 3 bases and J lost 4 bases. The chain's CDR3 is CASSWAVVVAGGDFGYEQYF. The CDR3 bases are TGCGCCAGCAGCTGGGCTGTCGTGGTAGCGGGAGGAGATTTCGGGTACGAGCAGTACTTC.

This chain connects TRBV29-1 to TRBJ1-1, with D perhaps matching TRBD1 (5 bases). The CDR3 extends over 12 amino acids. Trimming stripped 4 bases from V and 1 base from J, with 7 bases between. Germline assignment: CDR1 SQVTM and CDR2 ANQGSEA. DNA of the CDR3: TGCAGCGTTGTAGGGGCGAACACTGAAGCTTTCTTT. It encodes CSVVGANTEAFF.

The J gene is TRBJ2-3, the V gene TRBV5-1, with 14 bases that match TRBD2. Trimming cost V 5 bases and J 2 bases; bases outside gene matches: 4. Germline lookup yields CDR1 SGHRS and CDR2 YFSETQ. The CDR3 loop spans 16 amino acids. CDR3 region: CASRRTSGGPTDTQYF. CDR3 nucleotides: TGCGCCAGCAGGAGGACTAGCGGGGGGCCCACAGATACGCAGTATTTT.

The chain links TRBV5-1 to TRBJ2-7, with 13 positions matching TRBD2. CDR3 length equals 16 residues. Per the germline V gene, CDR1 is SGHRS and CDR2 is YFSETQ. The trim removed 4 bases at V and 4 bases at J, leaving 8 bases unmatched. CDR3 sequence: CASSLGTSGTVYEQYF. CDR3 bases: TGCGCCAGCAGCCTAGGGACTAGCGGGACGGTGTACGAGCAGTACTTC. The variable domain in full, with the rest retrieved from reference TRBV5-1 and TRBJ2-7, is KAGVTQTPRYLIKTRGQQVTLSCSPISGHRSVSWYQQTPGQGLQFLFEYFSETQRNKGNFPGRFSGRQFSNSRSEMNVSTLELGDSALYLCASSLGTSGTVYEQYFGPGTRLTVT.

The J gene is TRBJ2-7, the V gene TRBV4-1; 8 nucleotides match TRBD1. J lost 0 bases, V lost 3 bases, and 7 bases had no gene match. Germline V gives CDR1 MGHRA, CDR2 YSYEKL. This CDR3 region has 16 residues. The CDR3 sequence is CASSQQTGAASYEQYF. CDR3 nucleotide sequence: TGCGCCAGCAGCCAGCAGACAGGGGCGGCCTCCTACGAGCAGTACTTC.

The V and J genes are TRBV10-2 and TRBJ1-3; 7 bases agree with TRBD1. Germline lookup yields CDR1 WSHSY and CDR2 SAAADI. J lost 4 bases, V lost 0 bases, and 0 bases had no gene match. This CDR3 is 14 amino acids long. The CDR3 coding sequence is TGCGCCAGCAGTGAGTCGACAGGGGGAAACACCATATATTTT. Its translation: CASSESTGGNTIYF.

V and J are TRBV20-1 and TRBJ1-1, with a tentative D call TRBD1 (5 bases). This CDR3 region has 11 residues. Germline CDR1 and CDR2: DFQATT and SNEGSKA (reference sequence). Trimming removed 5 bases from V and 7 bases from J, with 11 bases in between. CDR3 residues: CSAPYRFEAFF. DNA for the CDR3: TGCAGTGCTCCCTACAGGTTTGAAGCTTTCTTT.

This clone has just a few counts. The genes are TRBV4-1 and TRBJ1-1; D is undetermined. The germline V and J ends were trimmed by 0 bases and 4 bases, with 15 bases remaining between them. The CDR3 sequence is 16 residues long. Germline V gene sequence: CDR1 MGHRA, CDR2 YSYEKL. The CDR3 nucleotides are TGCGCCAGCAGCCAAGATCGGAGGGCCCGGAGCACTGAAGCTTTCTTT. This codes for CASSQDRRARSTEAFF.

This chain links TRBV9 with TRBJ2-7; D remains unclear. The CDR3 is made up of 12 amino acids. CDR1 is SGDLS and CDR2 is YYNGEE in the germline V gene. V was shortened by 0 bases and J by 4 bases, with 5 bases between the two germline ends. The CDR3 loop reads CASSVDSYEQYF. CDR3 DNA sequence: TGTGCCAGCAGCGTAGATAGTTACGAGCAGTACTTC.

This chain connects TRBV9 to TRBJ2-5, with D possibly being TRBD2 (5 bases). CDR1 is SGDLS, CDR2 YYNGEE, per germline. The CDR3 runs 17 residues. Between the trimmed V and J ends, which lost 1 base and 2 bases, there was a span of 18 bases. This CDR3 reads CASSVLGSGLGQETQYF. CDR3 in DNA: TGTGCCAGCAGCGTATTAGGTTCGGGGTTAGGGCAAGAGACCCAGTACTTC.

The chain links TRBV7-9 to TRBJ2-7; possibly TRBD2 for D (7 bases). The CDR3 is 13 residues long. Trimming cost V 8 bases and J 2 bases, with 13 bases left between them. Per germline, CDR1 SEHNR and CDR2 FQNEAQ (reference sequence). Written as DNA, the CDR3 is TGTGCCAGCGCGAGGGGGGGTACCTACGAGCAGTACTTC. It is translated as CASARGGTYEQYF.

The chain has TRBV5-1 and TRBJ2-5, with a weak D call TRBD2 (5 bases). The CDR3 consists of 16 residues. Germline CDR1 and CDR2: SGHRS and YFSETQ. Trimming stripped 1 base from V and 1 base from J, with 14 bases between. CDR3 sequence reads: CASSLYGDVAQETQYF. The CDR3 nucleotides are TGCGCCAGCAGCTTGTACGGGGATGTTGCCCAAGAGACCCAGTACTTC.

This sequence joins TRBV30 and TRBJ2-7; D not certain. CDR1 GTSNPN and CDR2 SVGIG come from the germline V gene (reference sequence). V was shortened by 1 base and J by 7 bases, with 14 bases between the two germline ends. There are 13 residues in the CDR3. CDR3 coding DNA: TGTGCCTGGAGTGAGGAACCTAGGTGGGAGCAGTACTTC. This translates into CAWSEEPRWEQYF.

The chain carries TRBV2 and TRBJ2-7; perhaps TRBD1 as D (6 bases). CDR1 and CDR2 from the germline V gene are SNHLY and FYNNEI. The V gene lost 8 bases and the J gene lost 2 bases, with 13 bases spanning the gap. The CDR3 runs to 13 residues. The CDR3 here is CASLQGPAYEQYF. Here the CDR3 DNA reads TGTGCCAGCCTACAGGGTCCGGCCTACGAGCAGTACTTC.

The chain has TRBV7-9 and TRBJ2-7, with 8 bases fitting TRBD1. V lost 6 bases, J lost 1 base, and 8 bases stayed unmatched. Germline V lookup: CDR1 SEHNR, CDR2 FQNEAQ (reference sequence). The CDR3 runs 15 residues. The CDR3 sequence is CASSSTGAGSYEQYF. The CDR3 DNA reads TGTGCCAGCAGTTCGACAGGGGCGGGGTCCTACGAGCAGTACTTC. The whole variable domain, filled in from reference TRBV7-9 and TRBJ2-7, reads DTGVSQNPRHKITKRGQNVTFRCDPISEHNRLYWYRQTLGQGPEFLTYFQNEAQLEKSRLLSDRFSAERPKGSFSTLEIQRTEQGDSAMYLCASSSTGAGSYEQYFGPGTRLTVT.

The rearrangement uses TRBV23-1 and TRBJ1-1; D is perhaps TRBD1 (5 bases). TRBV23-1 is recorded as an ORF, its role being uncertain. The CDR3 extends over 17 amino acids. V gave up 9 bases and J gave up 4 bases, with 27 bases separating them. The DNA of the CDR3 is TGCGCCAGAAGGCTGGGGGGATACGGCCCCCGCGGCACTGAAGCTTTCTTT. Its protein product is CARRLGGYGPRGTEAFF.

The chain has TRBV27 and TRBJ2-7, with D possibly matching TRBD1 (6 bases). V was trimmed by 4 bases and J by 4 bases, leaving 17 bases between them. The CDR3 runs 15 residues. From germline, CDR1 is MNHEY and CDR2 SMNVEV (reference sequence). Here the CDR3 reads CASSSRQEGLYEQYF. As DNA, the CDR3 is TGTGCCAGCAGTTCTCGACAGGAAGGGTTATACGAGCAGTACTTC.

CDR3 coding DNA: TGTGCCTGGAGTGGGCTAGCCGGTGAGCAGTTCTTC. This codes for CAWSGLAGEQFF. The rearrangement links TRBV30 to TRBJ2-1; tentative D call: TRBD2 (5 bases). Germline V gene data show CDR1 as GTSNPN and CDR2 as SVGIG (reference sequence). The CDR3 runs 12 residues. V was pared by 1 base and J by 9 bases, with 10 bases between.

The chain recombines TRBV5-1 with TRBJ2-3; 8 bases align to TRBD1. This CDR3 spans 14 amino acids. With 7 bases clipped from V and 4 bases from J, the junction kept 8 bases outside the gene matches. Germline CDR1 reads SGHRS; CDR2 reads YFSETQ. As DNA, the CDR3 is TGCGCCAGCTGTCCGAGACAGGGGTCAGATACGCAGTATTTT. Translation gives CASCPRQGSDTQYF.

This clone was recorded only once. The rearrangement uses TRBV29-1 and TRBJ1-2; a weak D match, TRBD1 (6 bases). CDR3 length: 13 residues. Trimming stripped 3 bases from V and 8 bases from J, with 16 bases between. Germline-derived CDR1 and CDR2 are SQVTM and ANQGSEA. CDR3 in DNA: TGCAGCGTTGAGTCGGGGGGCGTAGGCGGCTACACCTTC. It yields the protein CSVESGGVGGYTF.

The CDR3 loop is CASSLGGGNYNEQFF. CDR3 nucleotides: TGTGCCAGCAGCTTAGGTGGCGGTAATTACAATGAGCAGTTCTTC. The gene calls are TRBV7-2 and TRBJ2-1; D unclear. Per the germline V gene, CDR1 is SGHTA and CDR2 is FQGNSA. This CDR3 has 15 residues. The V end was cut by 1 base, the J end by 4 bases, with 11 bases between.

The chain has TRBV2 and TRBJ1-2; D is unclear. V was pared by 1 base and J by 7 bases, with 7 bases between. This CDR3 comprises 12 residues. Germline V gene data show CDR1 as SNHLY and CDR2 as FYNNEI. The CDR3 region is CASSEDGVGYTF. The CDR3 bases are TGTGCCAGCAGTGAAGACGGGGTTGGCTACACCTTC.

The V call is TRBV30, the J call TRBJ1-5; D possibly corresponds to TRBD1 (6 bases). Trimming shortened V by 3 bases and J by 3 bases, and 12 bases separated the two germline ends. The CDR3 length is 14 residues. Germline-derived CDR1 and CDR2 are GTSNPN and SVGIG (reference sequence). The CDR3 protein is CAWRSRGVNQPQHF. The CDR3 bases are TGTGCCTGGAGAAGCAGGGGAGTCAATCAGCCCCAGCATTTT.

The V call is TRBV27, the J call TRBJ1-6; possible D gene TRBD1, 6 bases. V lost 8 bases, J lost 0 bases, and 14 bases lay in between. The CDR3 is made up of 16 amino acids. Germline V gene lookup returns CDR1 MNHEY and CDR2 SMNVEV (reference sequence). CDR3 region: CASRTEVSSYNSPLHF. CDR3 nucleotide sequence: TGTGCCAGCCGGACAGAAGTAAGCTCCTATAATTCACCCCTCCACTTT.

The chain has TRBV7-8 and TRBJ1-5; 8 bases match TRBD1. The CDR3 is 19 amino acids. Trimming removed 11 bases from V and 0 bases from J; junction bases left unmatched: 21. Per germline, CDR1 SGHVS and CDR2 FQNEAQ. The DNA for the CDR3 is TGTGCCTCACGGGCCCGAGGGACAGGTATAAACTTTAGCAATCAGCCCCAGCATTTT. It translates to CASRARGTGINFSNQPQHF.

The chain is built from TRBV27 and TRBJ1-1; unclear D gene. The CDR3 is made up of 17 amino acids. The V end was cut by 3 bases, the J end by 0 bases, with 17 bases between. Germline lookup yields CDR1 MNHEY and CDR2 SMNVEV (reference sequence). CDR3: CASSFYYDSRMNTEAFF. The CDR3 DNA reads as TGTGCCAGCAGTTTTTACTATGATTCCCGCATGAACACTGAAGCTTTCTTT.

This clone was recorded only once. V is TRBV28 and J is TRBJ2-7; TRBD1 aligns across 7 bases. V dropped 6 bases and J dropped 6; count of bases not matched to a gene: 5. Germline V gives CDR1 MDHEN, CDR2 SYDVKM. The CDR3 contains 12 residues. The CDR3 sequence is CASSLGTAEQYF. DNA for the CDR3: TGTGCCAGCAGCCTCGGGACAGCCGAGCAGTACTTC.

CDR3 sequence (DNA): TGTGCTAGTGGTTTGGACACAGGGGGCCGGACTGGAAACACCATATATTTT. It specifies CASGLDTGGRTGNTIYF. This rearrangement joins TRBV12-5 to TRBJ1-3, with TRBD1 identical over 9 bases. The CDR3 extends over 17 amino acids. CDR1 and CDR2 from the germline V gene are LGHNT and FRNRAP. Trimming at V came to 1 base and at J to 2 bases, leaving 6 bases not matched to a gene.

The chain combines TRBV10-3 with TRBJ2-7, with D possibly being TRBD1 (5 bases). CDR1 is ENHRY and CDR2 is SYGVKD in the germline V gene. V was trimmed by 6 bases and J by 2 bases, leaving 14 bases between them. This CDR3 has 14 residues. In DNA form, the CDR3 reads TGTGCCATCAGCGGACAAGGCACAACCTACGAGCAGTACTTC. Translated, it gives CAISGQGTTYEQYF.

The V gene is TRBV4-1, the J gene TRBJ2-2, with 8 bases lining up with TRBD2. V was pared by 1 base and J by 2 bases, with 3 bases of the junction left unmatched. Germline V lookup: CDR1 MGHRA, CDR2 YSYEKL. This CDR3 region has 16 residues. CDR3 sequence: CASSQATSGNTGELFF. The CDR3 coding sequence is TGCGCCAGCAGCCAAGCCACTAGCGGAAACACCGGGGAGCTGTTTTTT.